This TCR beta chain was recorded in a study of early T cells in non-severe SARS-CoV-2 infection. For the study at large: Sequencing was performed on bulk RNA from unsorted whole blood, leaving chains unpaired.

The TCR library protocol attached unique molecular identifiers to the individual cDNA molecules. TCRdb analysed the 5' RACE reads with MiXCR anew, one entry per CDR3 protein. The sample has fewer than 50,000 distinct CDR3 sequences, 10% to 15% seen once. General study findings and limits: Anti-spike CD8 specificities were favored by VDJdb matching, whose results missed private and CD4 specificities.

The CDR3 has 14 amino acids. Per the germline V gene, CDR1 is MGHRA and CDR2 is YSYEKL. V dropped 4 bases and J dropped 4; count of bases not matched to a gene: 3. This clonotype was seen ten or more times. Its antigen is undetermined. Sequencing input: whole blood. This clonotype originated in an adult who was a healthcare worker with PCR-confirmed SARS-CoV-2 infection or an uninfected control (not recorded which). This chain uses TRBV4-1 with TRBJ2-3; 9 nucleotides line up with TRBD1. The CDR3 bases are TGCGCCAGCAGCCGAGGGACAGGGTCAGATACGCAGTATTTT. It is translated as CASSRGTGSDTQYF.